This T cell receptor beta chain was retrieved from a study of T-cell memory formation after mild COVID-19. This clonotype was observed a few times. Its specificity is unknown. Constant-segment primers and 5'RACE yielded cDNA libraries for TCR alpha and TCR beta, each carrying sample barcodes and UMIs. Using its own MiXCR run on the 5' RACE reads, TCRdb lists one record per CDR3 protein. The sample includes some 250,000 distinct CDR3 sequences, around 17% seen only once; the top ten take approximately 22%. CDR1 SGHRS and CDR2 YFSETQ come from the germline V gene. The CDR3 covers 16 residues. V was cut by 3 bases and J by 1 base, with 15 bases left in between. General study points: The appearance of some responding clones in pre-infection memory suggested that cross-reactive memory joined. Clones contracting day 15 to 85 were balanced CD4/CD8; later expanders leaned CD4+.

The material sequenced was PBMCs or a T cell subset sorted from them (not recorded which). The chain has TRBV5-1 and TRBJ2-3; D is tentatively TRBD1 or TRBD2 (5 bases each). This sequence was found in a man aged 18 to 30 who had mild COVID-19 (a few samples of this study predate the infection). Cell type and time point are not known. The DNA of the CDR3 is TGCGCCAGCAGCTGGGGCGGGCATAGGGGCACAGATACGCAGTATTTT. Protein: CASSWGGHRGTDTQYF.